This entry lists 11 T cell receptor beta chains sequenced from one sample in a study of cytomegalovirus exposure and HLA in healthy donors. 13 Jbeta primers and 60 Vbeta primers were used for the PCR. The method was immunoSEQ multiplex PCR; TCRdb's version includes in-frame clones alone and lacks a portion of them. This table holds under 150,000 clones, around 78% found once. The sample was PBMCs. The receptors come from a female donor in good health and CMV-seropositive.

The gene calls are TRBV2 and TRBJ2-7, with a possible D match to TRBD1 (6 bases). Trimming removed 6 bases at V and 4 bases at J, with 25 bases between. This CDR3 has 17 amino acids. Per the germline V gene, CDR1 is SNHLY and CDR2 is FYNNEI. The CDR3 sequence: CASRHNLQGPQNYEQYF. For the CDR3, the DNA is TGTGCCAGCAGGCACAATCTACAGGGACCGCAGAATTACGAGCAGTACTTC.

This clone showed up just a few times. V usage is TRBV5-1 and J usage is TRBJ1-1, with 9 positions matching TRBD1. Germline V CDR1 and CDR2: SGHRS, YFSETQ. The CDR3 totals 15 residues. V dropped 2 bases and J dropped 1; count of bases not matched to a gene: 3. CDR3 bases: TGCGCCAGCAGCTTACAGGGGGCGAAGAACACTGAAGCTTTCTTT. It yields the protein CASSLQGAKNTEAFF. Full variable domain (missing parts from reference TRBV5-1 and TRBJ1-1): KAGVTQTPRYLIKTRGQQVTLSCSPISGHRSVSWYQQTPGQGLQFLFEYFSETQRNKGNFPGRFSGRQFSNSRSEMNVSTLELGDSALYLCASSLQGAKNTEAFFGQGTRLTVV.

V usage is TRBV6-1 and J usage is TRBJ1-3; D is ambiguous. The CDR3 contains 13 residues. V was pared by 8 bases and J by 1 base, with 9 bases between. Looked up from germline, CDR1 is MNHNS and CDR2 is SASEGT. The CDR3 protein is CASGEISGNTIYF. The CDR3, as DNA: TGTGCCAGCGGGGAGATTTCTGGAAACACCATATATTTT.

The V gene is TRBV28, the J gene TRBJ2-2; D gene ambiguous. This CDR3 region has 15 residues. Trimming shortened V by 1 base and J by 6 bases, and 12 bases separated the two germline ends. Germline V gives CDR1 MDHEN, CDR2 SYDVKM. CDR3 sequence: CASSLSGSSAGELFF. As DNA, the CDR3 is TGTGCCAGCAGTTTATCTGGTAGCTCAGCCGGGGAGCTGTTTTTT.

The genes are TRBV2 and TRBJ2-1; the match to TRBD2 covers 9 bases. Germline V gene sequence: CDR1 SNHLY, CDR2 FYNNEI. After removal of 10 bases from V and 8 bases from J, the junction contained 12 bases not matched to a gene. The CDR3 length is 14 residues. CDR3: CANGGGLAGYEQFF. For the CDR3, the DNA is TGTGCCAACGGCGGGGGACTAGCAGGCTATGAGCAGTTCTTC.

The V and J genes are TRBV13 and TRBJ2-1, with D maybe TRBD1 (6 bases). The CDR3 consists of 15 residues. The V end was cut by 5 bases, the J end by 6 bases, with 17 bases between. Germline CDR1 and CDR2: PRHDT and FYEKMQ (reference sequence). This CDR3 reads CASSPNNDRLNEQFF. The CDR3 region has the DNA TGTGCCAGCAGCCCGAATAACGACAGGCTCAATGAGCAGTTCTTC.

The chain links TRBV19 to TRBJ1-1, with D possibly matching TRBD1 (5 bases). Germline V lookup: CDR1 LNHDA, CDR2 SQIVND (reference sequence). This CDR3 is 14 amino acids long. V was shortened by 7 bases and J by 1 base, with 13 bases between the two germline ends. The CDR3 DNA reads as TGTGCCAGTACCTCATGGGGGGGGAACACTGAAGCTTTCTTT. It yields the protein CASTSWGGNTEAFF.

This chain links TRBV9 with TRBJ2-6; 7 bases are a match to TRBD1. This CDR3 is 17 amino acids long. Germline values: CDR1 SGDLS, CDR2 YYNGEE. After removal of 2 bases from V and 3 bases from J, the junction contained 8 bases not matched to a gene. CDR3 DNA: TGTGCCAGCAGCGTGGCGAGAGGGGGCCATGGGGCCAACGTCCTGACTTTC. Amino acids: CASSVARGGHGANVLTF.

The chain links TRBV5-6 to TRBJ2-7; 7 bases match TRBD1. The CDR3 length is 12 residues. V shed 1 base, J shed 5 bases, and the junction held 0 bases outside the gene matches. The germline V gene encodes CDR1 SGHDT and CDR2 YYEEEE. The CDR3 loop is CASSLTGDEQYF. The CDR3 DNA follows: TGTGCCAGCAGCTTGACAGGGGACGAGCAGTACTTC. The variable domain in full, completed from reference TRBV5-6 and TRBJ2-7, reads DAGVTQSPTHLIKTRGQQVTLRCSPKSGHDTVSWYQQALGQGPQFIFQYYEEEERQRGNFPDRFSGHQFPNYSSELNVNALLLGDSALYLCASSLTGDEQYFGPGTRLTVT.

The chain joins TRBV18 to TRBJ2-3; the match to TRBD2 covers 7 bases. This CDR3 comprises 18 residues. CDR1 is KGHSH and CDR2 is LQKENI in the germline V gene. With V trimmed by 3 bases and J by 2 bases, 14 bases remained unmatched. The CDR3 loop is CASSPRSPAGTNTDTQYF. The CDR3 DNA reads as TGTGCCAGCTCACCTCGGTCCCCGGCGGGGACTAACACAGATACGCAGTATTTT.

The J gene is TRBJ1-2, the V gene TRBV7-9; D gene ambiguous. Per the germline V gene, CDR1 is SEHNR and CDR2 is FQNEAQ (reference sequence). V was clipped by 2 bases and J by 6 bases, with 10 bases between them. The CDR3 covers 13 residues. The CDR3 coding sequence is TGTGCCAGCAGCTTACAGGCGCCGAATGGCTACACCTTC. Translating gives CASSLQAPNGYTF.